Listed here are 31 T cell receptor beta chains from one sample, sequenced in a study of blood T cells in healthy people across ages. For the second PCR, which ran for about 6 to 11 cycles, a sample-barcoded 5' primer and a J-beta primer mix were used. Using its own MiXCR run on the 5' RACE reads, TCRdb lists one record per CDR3 protein. The sample includes about 780,000 distinct CDR3 sequences, approximately 24% of them seen just once. The data were also submitted as part of a second study, on T cells of mothers and their children.

The sample was blood. Source of these receptors: a boy younger than 18 in good health.

The chain employs TRBV25-1 and TRBJ2-5, with D perhaps TRBD1 (7 bases). The closer fit of TRBJ2-7 to the DNA end suggests the J call may be wrong. Germline assignment: CDR1 MGHDK and CDR2 SYGVNS. The CDR3 consists of 15 residues. CDR3 amino acids: CASSEWLTEGAEQYF. The CDR3, as DNA: TGTGCCAGCAGTGAATGGTTGACGGAGGGGGCCGAGCAGTACTTC.

This clonotype was detected only once. V usage is TRBV15 and J usage is TRBJ2-7; D call uncertain. The CDR3 has 14 residues. Germline CDR1 LNHNV, CDR2 YYDKDF (reference sequence). V lost 0 bases and J 0 bases, leaving 6 bases between the germline ends. The CDR3 region has the DNA TGTGCCACCAGCAGAGATCACAGCTCCTACGAGCAGTACTTC. It encodes CATSRDHSSYEQYF.

The rearrangement joins TRBV2 to TRBJ1-2; 9 bases align to TRBD1. This CDR3 spans 13 amino acids. V was clipped by 6 bases and J by 6 bases; unmatched bases: 5. CDR1 is SNHLY and CDR2 is FYNNEI in the germline V gene. The CDR3 DNA sequence: TGTGCCAGCAGCCTACAGGGGGCGAATGGCTACACCTTC. Its protein product is CASSLQGANGYTF.

The gene calls are TRBV19 and TRBJ2-1; D may be TRBD2 (6 bases). The CDR3 length is 16 residues. The germline V gene has CDR1 LNHDA and CDR2 SQIVND (reference sequence). The V gene lost 11 bases and the J gene lost 0 bases, with 20 bases spanning the gap. The CDR3 DNA sequence: TGTGCCTGTCTTAGGCGCGGGGCCGCCTCCTACAATGAGCAGTTCTTC. Its protein product is CACLRRGAASYNEQFF.

The chain combines TRBV12-3 or TRBV12-4 with TRBJ1-4; unclear D gene. Trimming shortened V by 7 bases and J by 3 bases, and 3 bases separated the two germline ends. This CDR3 is built from 11 residues. DNA for the CDR3: TGTGCCAGCATCCCTAATGAAAAACTGTTTTTT. Translation: CASIPNEKLFF.

This chain links TRBV30 with TRBJ2-5, with TRBD2 identical over 7 bases. The J call may be in error: the DNA end matches TRBJ2-1 better. The germline CDR1 and CDR2 sequences are GTSNPN and SVGIG (reference sequence). This CDR3 contains 10 residues. The CDR3 region is CAWSGGKQFF. DNA for the CDR3: TGTGCCTGGAGCGGGGGGAAGCAGTTCTTC.

This clonotype has more than one count but fewer than ten. The CDR3 DNA follows: TGTGCCAGCAGTTTCGCAGGGGGCGCGGGTTCACCCCTCCACTTT. Protein product: CASSFAGGAGSPLHF. The V gene is TRBV27, the J gene TRBJ1-6; 8 bases align to TRBD1. The CDR3 is 15 amino acids. From germline, CDR1 is MNHEY and CDR2 SMNVEV (reference sequence). Losses at the gene ends were 3 bases for V and 9 bases for J; bases not matched to a gene: 7.

This clonotype was seen only a few times. The gene calls are TRBV5-1 and TRBJ2-1, with D possibly being TRBD1 (5 bases). Trimming shortened V by 2 bases and J by 8 bases, and 8 bases separated the two germline ends. CDR3 size: 12 residues. Germline V gene lookup returns CDR1 SGHRS and CDR2 YFSETQ. The CDR3 DNA is TGCGCCAGCAGCTTTCTAGGGGATGAGCAGTTCTTC. This codes for CASSFLGDEQFF.

This clonotype was detected a few times. The rearrangement links TRBV12-3 or TRBV12-4 to TRBJ2-3, with 8 bases matching TRBD2. With V trimmed by 1 base and J by 4 bases, 7 bases remained unmatched. This CDR3 spans 16 amino acids. CDR3 amino acids: CASSLDETSVADTQYF. Written as DNA, the CDR3 is TGTGCCAGCAGTTTAGACGAGACTAGCGTCGCAGATACGCAGTATTTT.

This clonotype has a handful of counts. V gene TRBV7-3 combines with J gene TRBJ2-7; TRBD1 is a possible D gene (6 bases). The V gene's germline CDR1 is SGHTA and CDR2 FQGTGA. Trimming stripped 5 bases from V and 5 bases from J, with 16 bases between. This CDR3 has 14 amino acids. CDR3 residues: CASSLRGTLDEQYF. Written as DNA, the CDR3 is TGTGCCAGCAGCCTTAGGGGGACACTCGACGAGCAGTACTTC.

This clonotype was detected ten times or more. The gene calls are TRBV29-1 and TRBJ2-1, with D perhaps TRBD1 (5 bases). The CDR3 sequence is 11 residues long. V gave up 6 bases and J gave up 9 bases, with 12 bases separating them. In germline, CDR1 is SQVTM, CDR2 ANQGSEA. As DNA, the CDR3 is TGCAGCGTAACCAGGGTTATTGAGCAGTTCTTC. Encoded protein: CSVTRVIEQFF.

This clonotype showed up just a few times. The J gene is TRBJ2-3, the V gene TRBV20-1; 7 nucleotides match TRBD2. CDR3 size: 10 residues. Trimming took 6 bases from V and 6 from J; bases not matched to a gene: 0. Germline V gene data show CDR1 as DFQATT and CDR2 as SNEGSKA (reference sequence). CDR3: CSAGGDTQYF. The CDR3 DNA sequence: TGCAGTGCGGGGGGGGATACGCAGTATTTT.

Worth noting for this clonotype: At one of its ends the junction is not consistent with the germline gene, which may arise from a read error. The gene calls are TRBV7-9 and TRBJ1-2; TRBD1 agrees at 7 bases. The V gene's germline CDR1 is SEHNR and CDR2 FQNEAQ (reference sequence). This CDR3 spans 14 amino acids. CDR3 sequence: CASSLGQANYSYTF. The CDR3 DNA follows: TGTGCCAGCAGCCTAGGACAGGCCAACTATAGCTACACCTTC.

This clonotype was counted only a few times. The rearrangement joins TRBV5-1 to TRBJ1-3; TRBD1 aligns across 7 bases. CDR1 and CDR2 (germline): SGHRS, YFSETQ. Trimming removed 4 bases from V and 4 bases from J; junction bases left unmatched: 11. This CDR3 is 16 amino acids long. The CDR3 region is CASSPRGRVFGNTIYF. The CDR3 DNA is TGCGCCAGCAGCCCTAGGGGGCGAGTTTTCGGAAACACCATATATTTT.

J is TRBJ2-3 and V is TRBV12-3 or TRBV12-4; weak D call: TRBD2 (6 bases). CDR3 length equals 17 residues. V lost 5 bases, J lost 2 bases, and 20 bases lay in between. The CDR3 here is CASSVRIVGGPTDTQYF. The CDR3 region has the DNA TGTGCCAGCAGTGTTAGGATCGTGGGGGGTCCCACAGATACGCAGTATTTT.

V gene TRBV7-3 combines with J gene TRBJ1-4; D is possibly TRBD1 (5 bases). From germline, CDR1 is SGHTA and CDR2 FQGTGA. V dropped 1 base and J dropped 5 bases, with 17 bases sitting between them. This CDR3 spans 17 amino acids. CDR3 residues: CASSLIGRQNLNEKLFF. Written as DNA, the CDR3 is TGTGCCAGCAGCTTAATAGGGAGACAGAACTTAAATGAAAAACTGTTTTTT.

The chain carries TRBV6-5 and TRBJ2-5, with no clear D. CDR3 length equals 14 residues. Germline V gene data show CDR1 as MNHEY and CDR2 as SVGAGI. V lost 7 bases to trimming and J lost 7 bases, with 19 bases between them. The CDR3 nucleotides are TGTGCCAGCATGTCGTTGGGCAGTACGGGGACCCAGTACTTC. This translates into CASMSLGSTGTQYF.

This clonotype was detected a few times. The chain has TRBV12-3 or TRBV12-4 and TRBJ1-2; D uncertain. The CDR3 covers 12 residues. The ends were cut back, 5 bases at V and 8 bases at J, with 12 bases in the middle. The CDR3 nucleotides read TGTGCCAGCAGTCCCGGAAGTCGGGGCTACACCTTC. It specifies CASSPGSRGYTF.

The chain uses TRBV10-3 and TRBJ1-2, with a possible D match to TRBD1 (6 bases). The CDR3 has 15 amino acids. Trimming shortened V by 0 bases and J by 2 bases, and 10 bases separated the two germline ends. Germline CDR1 and CDR2: ENHRY and SYGVKD. In DNA form, the CDR3 reads TGTGCCATCAGTGAGTCGGGGGGGGCCAACTATGGCTACACCTTC. Its translation: CAISESGGANYGYTF.

The chain carries TRBV12-3 or TRBV12-4 and TRBJ2-5; either TRBD1 or TRBD2 may fit D (5 bases each). The CDR3 length is 14 residues. Trimming cost V 0 bases and J 6 bases, with 11 bases left between them. CDR3 residues: CASSLAGVKQTQYF. CDR3 sequence (DNA): TGTGCCAGCAGTTTAGCGGGGGTGAAACAGACCCAGTACTTC.

The sample holds many counts of this clonotype. The genes are TRBV18 and TRBJ1-4; TRBD1 is a possible D gene (5 bases). From germline, CDR1 is KGHSH and CDR2 LQKENI. The CDR3 totals 13 residues. The V gene lost 2 bases and the J gene lost 5 bases, with 6 bases spanning the gap. The CDR3 nucleotides are TGTGCCAGCTCACCAGGGGGGAATGAAAAACTGTTTTTT. Translation gives CASSPGGNEKLFF.

The genes are TRBV28 and TRBJ1-1, with D perhaps matching TRBD1 (6 bases). The CDR3 length is 13 residues. Trimming stripped 4 bases from V and 4 bases from J, with 10 bases between. Germline V CDR1 and CDR2: MDHEN, SYDVKM. In nucleotides, the CDR3 is TGTGCCAGCAGTTCGGACAGTGGCACTGAAGCTTTCTTT. Residues: CASSSDSGTEAFF.

The chain uses TRBV12-5 and TRBJ2-5; TRBD2 agrees at 12 bases. The J call is doubtful: the DNA matches TRBJ2-1 better. Germline-derived CDR1 and CDR2 are LGHNT and FRNRAP. The CDR3 sequence is 17 residues long. The CDR3 here is CASGLPRLAGAFNEQFF. CDR3 DNA: TGTGCTAGTGGTTTGCCCCGACTAGCGGGGGCATTTAATGAGCAGTTCTTC.

The J gene is TRBJ2-1, the V gene TRBV20-1; D ambiguous. V lost 6 bases to trimming and J lost 6 bases, with 6 bases between them. This CDR3 comprises 10 residues. CDR1 DFQATT and CDR2 SNEGSKA come from the germline V gene (reference sequence). CDR3 region: CSAIFNEQFF. In DNA form, the CDR3 reads TGCAGTGCCATATTCAATGAGCAGTTCTTC.

DNA for the CDR3: TGCAGCGTTGAAGACTACACCAGGGCCCGCACAGATACGCAGTATTTT. Protein: CSVEDYTRARTDTQYF. V and J are TRBV29-1 and TRBJ2-3; D is possibly TRBD1 (5 bases). Germline V gene sequence: CDR1 SQVTM, CDR2 ANQGSEA. Trimming left V 0 bases short and J 1 base short, with 14 bases between. CDR3 length: 16 amino acids.

This sequence joins TRBV7-9 and TRBJ2-7, with no clear D. V was clipped by 6 bases and J by 0 bases, with 6 bases between them. The germline V gene encodes CDR1 SEHNR and CDR2 FQNEAQ (reference sequence). CDR3 size: 12 residues. For the CDR3, the DNA is TGTGCCAGCAGATTAAACTCCTACGAGCAGTACTTC. Residues: CASRLNSYEQYF.

Comment on this clonotype: Relative to the germline gene, one junction end is altered; a read error may explain this. The chain uses TRBV4-1 and TRBJ2-2, with a possible D match to TRBD2 (7 bases). The CDR3 has 14 residues. CDR1 MGHRA and CDR2 YSYEKL come from the germline V gene. The CDR3 region is CATRRGGSTRELFF. The CDR3 region has the DNA TGCGCGACAAGGAGGGGGGGTAGCACCAGGGAGCTGTTTTTT.

This clonotype was counted between two and nine times. The chain is built from TRBV7-2 and TRBJ2-2; 7 nucleotides match TRBD2. V shed 5 bases, J shed 6 bases, and the junction held 3 bases outside the gene matches. There are 13 residues in the CDR3. Germline CDR1 is SGHTA and CDR2 is FQGNSA. CDR3: CASSGGVAGELFF. The DNA for the CDR3 is TGTGCCAGCAGCGGGGGGGTCGCCGGGGAGCTGTTTTTT. The full variable domain, with the rest looked up from reference TRBV7-2 and TRBJ2-2, is GAGVSQSPSNKVTEKGKDVELRCDPISGHTALYWYRQSLGQGLEFLIYFQGNSAPDKSGLPSDRFSAERTGGSVSTLTIQRTQQEDSAVYLCASSGGVAGELFFGEGSRLTVL.

This clonotype was detected only a few times. The J gene is TRBJ2-1, the V gene TRBV4-1; D might be TRBD1 or TRBD2, each matching 6 bases. Germline assignment: CDR1 MGHRA and CDR2 YSYEKL. This CDR3 spans 17 amino acids. Between the trimmed V and J ends, which lost 3 bases and 1 base, there was a span of 16 bases. The CDR3 sequence is CASSQSTRGPSYNEQFF. The CDR3 bases are TGCGCCAGCAGCCAGTCAACTCGGGGGCCGTCCTACAATGAGCAGTTCTTC.

This clonotype has more than one count but fewer than ten. The chain links TRBV25-1 to TRBJ2-5, with D possibly matching TRBD1 (5 bases). The J call is in doubt because the DNA end fits TRBJ2-7 better. The CDR3 has 13 residues. From germline, CDR1 is MGHDK and CDR2 SYGVNS. CDR3 in DNA: TGTGCCAGCAGTCATGGGGCGGCCTACGAGCAGTACTTC. Translated: CASSHGAAYEQYF.

The chain uses TRBV5-1 and TRBJ1-1; D not certain. Trimming removed 1 base at V and 3 bases at J, with 16 bases between. From germline, CDR1 is SGHRS and CDR2 YFSETQ. The length of the CDR3 is 16 residues. CDR3 residues: CASSLSRRAGDTEAFF. The CDR3, as DNA: TGCGCCAGCAGCTTGTCCAGACGGGCCGGAGACACTGAAGCTTTCTTT.